Each of the 16 T cell receptor beta chains below was sequenced from the same sample in a study of tumor and adjacent non-tumor tissue in lung cancer. RNA was extracted from bulk tissue without any cell sorting. The normal lung tissue was taken more than 3 cm from the tumor edge. TCRbeta libraries were built with three rounds of nested PCR, modified from ARM-PCR. Each CDR3 protein is one row after TCRdb ran MiXCR on the multiplex PCR reads. The sample lists tens of thousands of distinct CDR3 sequences, 64% seen once, with about 29% in the top ten. Sequenced input: distant non-tumor lung tissue. All receptors come from a woman between 65 and 79 years old with non-small cell lung cancer.

V gene TRBV5-1 combines with J gene TRBJ2-3; D uncertain. Germline V gene sequence: CDR1 SGHRS, CDR2 YFSETQ. CDR3 size: 15 residues. Deletions cut 4 bases from V and 0 bases from J, with 12 bases between. CDR3 region: CASSPRVSSTDTQYF. The CDR3 DNA is TGCGCCAGCAGCCCTCGGGTGTCTAGCACAGATACGCAGTATTTT. The whole variable domain, remainder taken from reference TRBV5-1 and TRBJ2-3, is KAGVTQTPRYLIKTRGQQVTLSCSPISGHRSVSWYQQTPGQGLQFLFEYFSETQRNKGNFPGRFSGRQFSNSRSEMNVSTLELGDSALYLCASSPRVSSTDTQYFGPGTRLTVL.

As for this clonotype: Germline and junction disagree at one end, which may indicate a read error. The chain joins TRBV30 to TRBJ2-1, with TRBD2 matching over 8 bases. CDR3 size: 19 residues. Germline V CDR1 and CDR2: GTSNPN, SVGIG (reference sequence). The CDR3 here is CAWNVRGGGRTFSYTEQFF. The CDR3 region has the DNA TGTGCCTGGAATGTACGGGGTGGCGGGAGGACATTCTCCTACACTGAGCAGTTCTTC.

Notes on this clonotype: The junction differs from germline at one of its ends, possibly a read error. This rearrangement joins TRBV11-3 to TRBJ2-1; D tentatively fits TRBD1 or TRBD2 (6 bases each). From germline, CDR1 is SGHNT and CDR2 YENEEA. This CDR3 region has 14 residues. The CDR3 DNA sequence: TGTGGCAGCAGCTTGGGGTCGGGGGACAATGAGCAATTCTTC. This sequence encodes CGSSLGSGDNEQFF.

J is TRBJ2-2 and V is TRBV20-1; 7 positions agree with TRBD1. The junction had 17 bases not matched to a gene; V was cut back by 3 bases and J by 16 bases. Germline values: CDR1 DFQATT, CDR2 SNEGSKA (reference sequence). CDR3 size: 14 residues. The CDR3 coding sequence is TGCAGTGCTAGTAGGGACAGCGTCACCGGGGAGTCGTTTTTT. Its protein product is CSASRDSVTGESFF.

This clonotype showed up just a few times. This may come from a read error, since a much larger clone is one base off. The gene calls are TRBV20-1 and TRBJ2-1, with 9 positions matching TRBD1. The CDR3 extends over 16 amino acids. Germline V gene sequence: CDR1 DFQATT, CDR2 SNEGSKA (reference sequence). Unmatched junction bases numbered 8, after V lost 0 bases and J lost 5 bases. The CDR3 DNA sequence: TGCAGTGCTAGAGATCCGTGGGGGACAGGGAACAATGAGCAGTTCTTC. Residues: CSARDPWGTGNNEQFF.

This clonotype showed up just a few times. One end of the junction does not line up with germline, which may come from a read error. The genes are TRBV14 and TRBJ2-3, with D unclear. Per the germline V gene, CDR1 is SGHDN and CDR2 is FVKESK. This CDR3 spans 13 amino acids. CDR3 nucleotides: TGTGCCAGCGGCCAAGCGCGATCAGATACGCAGTATTTT. Translation gives CASGQARSDTQYF.

A word on this clonotype: An end of the junction does not agree with germline; a read error may underlie this. Here the CDR3 reads CASWAGGPDTRELFF. The CDR3 bases are TGTGCCAGCTGGGCGGGAGGGCCGGACACCAGGGAGCTGTTTTTT. The V and J genes are TRBV6-5 and TRBJ2-2; 9 bases match TRBD2. Germline CDR1 and CDR2: MNHEY and SVGAGI. This CDR3 has 15 amino acids.

About this clonotype itself: The missing conserved phenylalanine or tryptophan at the end of this CDR3 makes a read error likely. The chain is built from TRBV30 and TRBJ2-7; D uncertain. Germline CDR1 reads GTSNPN; CDR2 reads SVGIG (reference sequence). The CDR3 length is 11 residues. The CDR3 spells CVWSRGNEQYL. The CDR3 DNA reads TGTGTCTGGAGTAGAGGTAACGAGCAGTACCTC.

This clonotype was seen a handful of times. This may be a read error: a much more frequent sequence differs by one nucleotide. This sequence joins TRBV29-1 and TRBJ1-2; D not certain. CDR1 SQVTM and CDR2 ANQGSEA come from the germline V gene. V lost 1 base and J lost 10, with 16 bases in between. The CDR3 is 13 residues long. This CDR3 is CSVEVGGMSDYTF. The DNA of the CDR3 is TGCAGCGTTGAAGTGGGAGGGATGAGTGACTACACCTTC.

About this clonotype itself: Sequence at one end of the junction differs from germline and may be a read error. J is TRBJ1-6 and V is TRBV4-1, with 8 nucleotides matching TRBD1. Per the germline V gene, CDR1 is MGHRA and CDR2 is YSYEKL. The CDR3 consists of 15 residues. The CDR3 is CASSQARDRMSPLQF. The CDR3 DNA reads TGCGCCAGTAGCCAAGCCCGGGACAGGATGTCACCCCTCCAGTTT.

Concerning this clonotype itself: Sequence at one end of the junction differs from germline and may be a read error. This sequence joins TRBV11-1 and TRBJ2-5; 9 bases align to TRBD2. Germline V gene data show CDR1 as SGHAT and CDR2 as FQDESV (reference sequence). CDR3 size: 15 residues. The CDR3 here is CASSLKAGGQGTPYF. The DNA for the CDR3 is TGTGCCAGCAGTTTAAAGGCGGGAGGGCAAGGGACCCCGTACTTC.

This chain joins TRBV6-2 or TRBV6-3 and TRBJ1-4; 8 nucleotides line up with TRBD1. There are 16 residues in the CDR3. Per the germline V gene, CDR1 is MNHEY and CDR2 is SVGEGT. V lost 8 bases and J lost 4; bases outside the gene matches: 12. This CDR3 reads CASGLPPGQVNEKLFF. The DNA for the CDR3 is TGTGCCAGCGGTCTTCCGCCGGGACAGGTTAATGAAAAACTGTTTTTT.

Worth noting for this clonotype: At one boundary the junction diverges from the germline segment, which might be a read error. The rearrangement links TRBV11-1 to TRBJ2-1; TRBD1 agrees at 7 bases. The CDR3 covers 12 residues. Germline V gene data show CDR1 as SGHAT and CDR2 as FQDESV (reference sequence). The CDR3 protein is CASNPDRAELFF. For the CDR3, the DNA is TGTGCCAGCAACCCCGACAGGGCTGAGCTGTTCTTC. Based on the CDR3 plus reference TRBV11-1 and TRBJ2-1, the full variable domain is EAEVAQSPRYKITEKSQAVAFWCDPISGHATLYWYRQILGQGPELLVQFQDESVVDDSQLPKDRFSAERLKGVDSTLKIQPAELGDSAMYLCASNPDRAELFFGPGTRLTVL.

This chain joins TRBV11-2 and TRBJ2-3; TRBD1 matches 10 bases. CDR1 SGHAT and CDR2 FQNNGV come from the germline V gene. The V gene end was trimmed by 5 bases and the J gene end by 2 bases; junction bases not matched to a gene: 4. The CDR3 is 15 residues long. CDR3 region: CASSRTGGTTDTQYF. In DNA, the CDR3 is TGTGCCAGCAGCCGGACAGGGGGGACCACAGATACGCAGTATTTT. The complete variable domain, with remaining parts taken from reference TRBV11-2 and TRBJ2-3, reads EAGVAQSPRYKIIEKRQSVAFWCNPISGHATLYWYQQILGQGPKLLIQFQNNGVVDDSQLPKDRFSAERLKGVDSTLKIQPAKLEDSAVYLCASSRTGGTTDTQYFGPGTRLTVL.

Points on this clonotype: The junction departs from germline at one end; a sequencing error may be responsible. CDR3 sequence: CAGSHRGGRPSYGEQFF. DNA for the CDR3: TGTGCCGGCAGCCATAGGGGCGGGAGGCCCTCCTATGGGGAGCAGTTCTTC. The chain couples TRBV11-2 to TRBJ2-1; 8 bases fit TRBD2. The CDR3 contains 17 residues. From germline, CDR1 is SGHAT and CDR2 FQNNGV.

This chain links TRBV6-1 with TRBJ2-5; D possibly corresponds to TRBD2 (6 bases). Germline CDR1 and CDR2: MNHNS and SASEGT. V dropped 1 base and J dropped 5 bases, with 14 bases sitting between them. The CDR3 runs to 15 residues. CDR3 DNA sequence: TGTGCCAGCAGTGAAGATCTGACGGGAGTTGAGACCCAGTACTTC. Encoded protein: CASSEDLTGVETQYF.